This passage covers 3 T cell receptor beta chains from one sample sequenced in a study of blood T cells in healthy people across ages. A J-beta primer mix and a sample-barcoded 5' primer were used in a second PCR of roughly 7 to 12 cycles. MiXCR, run by TCRdb on the 5' RACE reads, gives a single entry per CDR3 protein. The sample carries around 800,000 distinct CDR3 sequences, around two fifths recorded once. Sequenced: blood. These receptors all stem from a man between 60 and 70 years old in good health.

The rearrangement joins TRBV20-1 to TRBJ2-5; D is uncertain. Germline V gives CDR1 DFQATT, CDR2 SNEGSKA (reference sequence). Trimming cost V 2 bases and J 2 bases, with 9 bases left between them. This CDR3 is built from 13 residues. CDR3 region: CSARNPPQETQYF. As DNA, the CDR3 is TGCAGTGCTAGAAATCCCCCGCAAGAGACCCAGTACTTC.

The chain couples TRBV12-3 or TRBV12-4 to TRBJ2-3; no clear D. This CDR3 region has 15 residues. The V gene lost 3 bases and the J gene lost 2 bases, with 12 bases spanning the gap. CDR3 sequence (DNA): TGTGCCAGCAGTTTCTGTGTAGGAACCACAGATACGCAGTATTTT. Encoded protein: CASSFCVGTTDTQYF.

This clonotype was detected a few times. The chain employs TRBV6-5 and TRBJ2-3, with 9 bases fitting TRBD2. The CDR3 is 15 residues long. CDR1 and CDR2 from the germline V gene are MNHEY and SVGAGI. V dropped 4 bases and J dropped 7; count of bases not matched to a gene: 9. DNA of the CDR3: TGTGCCAGCAGTTCTCCGGGACTAGCCCGCAATACGCAGTATTTT. This encodes CASSSPGLARNTQYF.